This paragraph reports one T cell receptor beta chain. V lost 3 bases, J lost 8 bases, and 7 bases stayed unmatched. The germline CDR1 and CDR2 sequences are KGHSH and LQKENI. The CDR3 sequence is 14 residues long. This sample was included in a study of blood T cell repertoires in COVID-19. Clones were read by immunoSEQ multiplex PCR, and TCRdb kept only the in-frame ones, dropping some. The sample records roughly 150,000 clones, approximately 91% being singletons. This receptor was identified in a woman in her sixties or seventies with acute or convalescent COVID-19. The material sequenced was peripheral blood. The chain joins TRBV18 to TRBJ1-2; 9 bases are a match to TRBD1. The CDR3 nucleotides are TGTGCCAGCTCACCTCCGGGACAGGGTTACGGCTACACCTTC. The encoded protein is CASSPPGQGYGYTF.